These 26 T cell receptor beta chains were all obtained from the same sample, sequenced in a study of blood T cell repertoires in COVID-19. Clones were read by immunoSEQ multiplex PCR, and TCRdb kept only the in-frame ones, dropping some. This sample has some 130,000 clones, with approximately 78% found just once. Sequencing used peripheral blood. All receptors come from a man aged 60-69 years who had recovered from COVID-19.

The chain carries TRBV27 and TRBJ2-7, with 11 bases matching TRBD1. Trimming at V came to 8 bases and at J to 6 bases, leaving 12 bases not matched to a gene. Germline values: CDR1 MNHEY, CDR2 SMNVEV (reference sequence). The CDR3 is 15 amino acids. The CDR3 region is CASSISGTGGGEQYF. CDR3 in DNA: TGTGCCAGCTCAATATCCGGGACAGGGGGAGGCGAGCAGTACTTC.

V is TRBV2 and J is TRBJ1-5, with a possible D match to TRBD1 (5 bases). The CDR3 runs to 15 residues. Trimming removed 5 bases at V and 2 bases at J, with 13 bases between. Germline CDR1 is SNHLY and CDR2 is FYNNEI. The CDR3 protein is CASSRRGSGNQPQHF. CDR3 nucleotides: TGTGCCAGCAGTCGAAGGGGATCCGGCAATCAGCCCCAGCATTTT. Based on the CDR3 plus reference TRBV2 and TRBJ1-5, the full variable domain is EPEVTQTPSHQVTQMGQEVILRCVPISNHLYFYWYRQILGQKVEFLVSFYNNEISEKSEIFDDQFSVERPDGSNFTLKIRSTKLEDSAMYFCASSRRGSGNQPQHFGDGTRLSIL.

The V gene is TRBV19, the J gene TRBJ2-1; D not certain. Germline lookup yields CDR1 LNHDA and CDR2 SQIVND (reference sequence). This CDR3 is built from 13 residues. V dropped 1 base and J dropped 8 bases, with 9 bases sitting between them. CDR3 sequence: CASSIATAYEQFF. The CDR3 bases are TGTGCCAGTAGTATAGCTACAGCATATGAGCAGTTCTTC.

The genes are TRBV2 and TRBJ2-7; 8 bases are shared with TRBD2. V shed 3 bases and J 5 bases; nucleotides not matched to a gene: 9. This CDR3 has 15 residues. Germline V CDR1 and CDR2: SNHLY, FYNNEI. CDR3 protein: CASSDQTGGPDEQYF. The CDR3 nucleotides are TGTGCCAGCAGTGACCAGACGGGAGGGCCCGACGAGCAGTACTTC. The variable domain in full, with the rest retrieved from reference TRBV2 and TRBJ2-7, is EPEVTQTPSHQVTQMGQEVILRCVPISNHLYFYWYRQILGQKVEFLVSFYNNEISEKSEIFDDQFSVERPDGSNFTLKIRSTKLEDSAMYFCASSDQTGGPDEQYFGPGTRLTVT.

The rearrangement links TRBV6-6 to TRBJ1-3, with 12 bases lining up with TRBD1. The germline CDR1 and CDR2 sequences are MNHNY and SVGAGI (reference sequence). J gave up 3 bases and V 6 bases, and 18 bases lay outside the gene matches. The CDR3 covers 20 residues. In nucleotides, the CDR3 is TGTGCCAGCAGGCGATCTGAGGGGACAGGGGGCGAGGGTAGTGGAAACACCATATATTTT. Its translation is CASRRSEGTGGEGSGNTIYF.

The rearrangement joins TRBV9 to TRBJ1-3, with D tentatively TRBD1 (5 bases). CDR1 is SGDLS and CDR2 is YYNGEE in the germline V gene. Trimming stripped 2 bases from V and 0 bases from J, with 12 bases between. This CDR3 spans 16 amino acids. The CDR3, as DNA: TGTGCCAGCAGCGTTGCGGGGGGACCCTCTGGAAACACCATATATTTT. As protein: CASSVAGGPSGNTIYF. Combining the CDR3 with reference TRBV9 and TRBJ1-3 gives the whole variable domain DSGVTQTPKHLITATGQRVTLRCSPRSGDLSVYWYQQSLDQGLQFLIQYYNGEERAKGNILERFSAQQFPDLHSELNLSSLELGDSALYFCASSVAGGPSGNTIYFGEGSWLTVV.

The chain has TRBV25-1 and TRBJ1-6, with TRBD1 matching 8 bases. The CDR3 is made up of 12 amino acids. CDR1 is MGHDK and CDR2 is SYGVNS in the germline V gene. CDR3 protein: CATGGNNSPLHF. CDR3 coding DNA: TGTGCTACAGGGGGAAATAATTCACCCCTCCACTTT.

This rearrangement joins TRBV10-3 to TRBJ1-5; the D is unclear. Trimming stripped 3 bases from V and 2 bases from J, with 11 bases between. Germline values: CDR1 ENHRY, CDR2 SYGVKD. The CDR3 covers 15 residues. CDR3 nucleotide sequence: TGTGCCATCAGTGAAGGCAGAGAGGGCAATCAGCCCCAGCATTTT. Its translation: CAISEGREGNQPQHF.

The rearrangement links TRBV3-1 (or the pseudogene TRBV3-2) to TRBJ2-5, with a tentative D call TRBD1 (7 bases). CDR1 and CDR2 (germline): LGHDT, YNNKEL (reference sequence). V lost 1 base to trimming and J lost 7 bases, with 16 bases between them. There are 15 residues in the CDR3. The CDR3: CASSQAPGGPVTQYF. The CDR3 bases are TGTGCCAGCAGCCAAGCCCCAGGGGGGCCAGTGACCCAGTACTTC.

Only a few counts were recorded for this clone. V usage is TRBV6-2 or TRBV6-3 and J usage is TRBJ2-3; a weak D match, TRBD2 (6 bases). V shed 5 bases and J shed 0 bases, with 12 bases lying between them. In germline, CDR1 is MNHEY, CDR2 SVGEGT. The CDR3 consists of 15 residues. The CDR3 DNA is TGTGCCAGCAGTCAATCCGGGACTAGCACAGATACGCAGTATTTT. Translated, it gives CASSQSGTSTDTQYF.

This clone appeared once. This chain uses TRBV7-2 with TRBJ2-7, with TRBD2 identical over 10 bases. V gave up 1 base and J gave up 6 bases; unmatched junction bases: 9. The CDR3 is 16 residues long. CDR1 and CDR2 (germline): SGHTA, FQGNSA. The CDR3 here is CASSLDALAGVSEQYF. In nucleotides, the CDR3 is TGTGCCAGCAGCTTAGACGCCCTAGCGGGGGTAAGCGAGCAGTACTTC.

The V and J genes are TRBV2 and TRBJ2-3, with 9 bases that match TRBD1. Trimming removed 8 bases from V and 10 bases from J; junction bases left unmatched: 13. CDR1 and CDR2 (germline): SNHLY, FYNNEI. The CDR3 extends over 14 amino acids. This CDR3 is CASSQDRGKFPQYF. DNA for the CDR3: TGTGCCAGCTCCCAGGACAGGGGTAAATTTCCGCAGTATTTT. Based on the CDR3 plus reference TRBV2 and TRBJ2-3, the full variable domain is EPEVTQTPSHQVTQMGQEVILRCVPISNHLYFYWYRQILGQKVEFLVSFYNNEISEKSEIFDDQFSVERPDGSNFTLKIRSTKLEDSAMYFCASSQDRGKFPQYFGPGTRLTVL.

The J gene is TRBJ2-3, the V gene TRBV5-1; 9 bases line up with TRBD1. Trimming removed 0 bases from V and 4 bases from J; junction bases left unmatched: 3. The CDR3 runs 15 residues. The germline gives CDR1 SGHRS, CDR2 YFSETQ. The CDR3 nucleotides are TGCGCCAGCAGCTTGGGGACAGGGGCCGCAGATACGCAGTATTTT. Its protein is CASSLGTGAADTQYF.

The J gene is TRBJ2-5, the V gene TRBV7-2, with TRBD2 matching over 9 bases. The junction had 6 bases not matched to a gene; V was cut back by 5 bases and J by 2 bases. Germline-derived CDR1 and CDR2 are SGHTA and FQGNSA. This CDR3 has 15 amino acids. The CDR3 DNA is TGTGCCAGCAGCATCGGGACTAGCCGACAAGAGACCCAGTACTTC. This translates into CASSIGTSRQETQYF. Drawing the rest from reference TRBV7-2 and TRBJ2-5, the complete variable domain is GAGVSQSPSNKVTEKGKDVELRCDPISGHTALYWYRQSLGQGLEFLIYFQGNSAPDKSGLPSDRFSAERTGGSVSTLTIQRTQQEDSAVYLCASSIGTSRQETQYFGPGTRLLVL.

The chain combines TRBV4-1 with TRBJ2-1; 16 nucleotides line up with TRBD2. This CDR3 contains 20 residues. Per germline, CDR1 MGHRA and CDR2 YSYEKL. Trimming removed 1 base from V and 9 bases from J; junction bases left unmatched: 15. CDR3 amino acids: CASSQGPGLAGGLGSGEQFF. The CDR3 region has the DNA TGCGCCAGCAGCCAAGGGCCGGGACTAGCGGGGGGGCTAGGGTCCGGTGAGCAGTTCTTC.

The CDR3 nucleotides read TGTGCCAGAAGTCTAGAGGGGACAGTCAATAATTCACCCCTCCACTTT. Its translation: CARSLEGTVNNSPLHF. The chain uses TRBV5-3 and TRBJ1-6; 7 nucleotides align to TRBD1. TRBV5-3 falls under the ORF class, with uncertain function. The CDR3 totals 16 residues. Trimming at V came to 5 bases and at J to 5 bases, leaving 10 bases not matched to a gene.

The chain carries TRBV4-1 and TRBJ2-5, with a weak D call TRBD1 (6 bases). The length of the CDR3 is 15 residues. Looked up from germline, CDR1 is MGHRA and CDR2 is YSYEKL. The V end was cut by 0 bases, the J end by 5 bases, with 13 bases between. CDR3 region: CASSQDRSGVETQYF. The CDR3 coding sequence is TGCGCCAGCAGCCAAGATCGGTCAGGGGTTGAGACCCAGTACTTC.

The CDR3 region is CASSQYRSNTGELFF. The CDR3 DNA follows: TGTGCCAGCAGCCAATACAGATCTAACACCGGGGAGCTGTTTTTT. This chain joins TRBV3-1 (or the pseudogene TRBV3-2) and TRBJ2-2; D call uncertain. This CDR3 has 15 amino acids. From germline, CDR1 is LGHDT and CDR2 YNNKEL (reference sequence). V dropped 2 bases and J dropped 2 bases, with 9 bases sitting between them.

This clone was seen a handful of times. The gene calls are TRBV7-2 and TRBJ1-2; a possible D gene is TRBD1 (5 bases). In germline, CDR1 is SGHTA, CDR2 FQGNSA. V lost 5 bases and J lost 7, with 11 bases in between. The CDR3 extends over 12 amino acids. CDR3 sequence: CASSPRTTGYTF. The CDR3 DNA reads TGTGCCAGCAGCCCTAGGACAACTGGCTACACCTTC.

The chain joins TRBV19 to TRBJ2-1; 9 bases match TRBD2. The CDR3 covers 15 residues. The junction had 12 bases not matched to a gene; V was cut back by 9 bases and J by 6 bases. Germline CDR1 LNHDA, CDR2 SQIVND (reference sequence). The CDR3 loop reads CASAVAGVPRNEQFF. The DNA of the CDR3 is TGTGCCAGCGCGGTAGCGGGAGTTCCACGCAATGAGCAGTTCTTC.

V is TRBV27 and J is TRBJ2-2; D gene uncertain. Germline V lookup: CDR1 MNHEY, CDR2 SMNVEV (reference sequence). CDR3 size: 14 residues. V dropped 9 bases and J dropped 0 bases, with 11 bases sitting between them. The CDR3 DNA follows: TGTGCCAGTCGGTTTTTCTCGAACACCGGGGAGCTGTTTTTT. It is translated as CASRFFSNTGELFF.

This clone was counted only a few times. The chain combines TRBV9 with TRBJ1-1, with TRBD1 identical over 7 bases. Unmatched junction bases numbered 9, after V lost 0 bases and J lost 4 bases. The CDR3 extends over 16 amino acids. Germline V gene lookup returns CDR1 SGDLS and CDR2 YYNGEE. For the CDR3, the DNA is TGTGCCAGCAGCGTAGAACAGGGGAACGCTGGCACTGAAGCTTTCTTT. Encoded protein: CASSVEQGNAGTEAFF. Full variable domain (missing parts from reference TRBV9 and TRBJ1-1): DSGVTQTPKHLITATGQRVTLRCSPRSGDLSVYWYQQSLDQGLQFLIQYYNGEERAKGNILERFSAQQFPDLHSELNLSSLELGDSALYFCASSVEQGNAGTEAFFGQGTRLTVV.

This rearrangement joins TRBV19 to TRBJ1-5; D uncertain. CDR3 size: 14 residues. Germline-derived CDR1 and CDR2 are LNHDA and SQIVND (reference sequence). Trimming left V 7 bases short and J 4 bases short, with 14 bases between. This chain's CDR3 is CASNLAGVNQPQHF. The CDR3 DNA reads as TGTGCCAGTAATCTTGCGGGAGTGAATCAGCCCCAGCATTTT.

This clone was recorded only once. V is TRBV7-8 and J is TRBJ1-1, with 8 bases identical to TRBD1. Germline V gene sequence: CDR1 SGHVS, CDR2 FQNEAQ. The V and J ends lost 5 bases and 4 bases, in that order; junction bases with no gene match: 3. This CDR3 region has 13 residues. DNA for the CDR3: TGTGCCAGCAGCCCAGGGGGCGGCACTGAAGCTTTCTTT. Its translation is CASSPGGGTEAFF.

This rearrangement joins TRBV28 to TRBJ1-6; 12 bases match TRBD1. The ends lost 6 bases at V and 8 bases at J; junction bases unmatched: 8. The CDR3 is made up of 16 amino acids. In germline, CDR1 is MDHEN, CDR2 SYDVKM. The CDR3 sequence: CASSRGTGGKYSPLHF. In DNA form, the CDR3 reads TGTGCCAGCAGCCGGGGGACAGGGGGCAAATATTCACCCCTCCACTTT.

The chain employs TRBV3-1 (or the pseudogene TRBV3-2) and TRBJ1-2; 9 bases align to TRBD1. CDR1 LGHDT and CDR2 YNNKEL come from the germline V gene (reference sequence). The CDR3 covers 15 residues. Unmatched junction bases numbered 8, after V lost 6 bases and J lost 3 bases. The CDR3 reads CASSPSGTGHYGYTF. DNA for the CDR3: TGTGCCAGCAGTCCTTCCGGGACAGGGCACTATGGCTACACCTTC.